The 27 T cell receptor beta chains in this list originate from one sample, sequenced in a study of neurological immune-mediated disorders. TCRdb used MiXCR to reprocess the 5' RACE reads, holding one entry per CDR3 protein. The sample has over 55,000 distinct CDR3 sequences, roughly 10% seen once. As for time point: longitudinal time-point 1 (baseline). The sequenced sample was PBMCs. All receptors come from a man aged 30 to 39 in good health.

This clonotype was found many times. This chain joins TRBV11-2 and TRBJ2-3; TRBD2 matches at 7 bases. Germline values: CDR1 SGHAT, CDR2 FQNNGV. V shed 5 bases, J shed 2 bases, and the junction held 10 bases outside the gene matches. The CDR3 sequence is 16 residues long. CDR3 sequence (DNA): TGTGCCAGCAGCGTCCTCCTAGCGGAGCCCACAGATACGCAGTATTTT. This gives the protein CASSVLLAEPTDTQYF.

This clonotype was counted at least ten times. This sequence joins TRBV12-3 or TRBV12-4 and TRBJ1-5; D not certain. V lost 5 bases and J lost 0, with 8 bases in between. This CDR3 has 14 amino acids. CDR3: CASSGLNSNQPQHF. CDR3 coding DNA: TGTGCCAGCAGTGGCTTAAATAGCAATCAGCCCCAGCATTTT.

This clonotype has at least ten counts. This rearrangement joins TRBV4-1 to TRBJ2-1; no reliable D call. V was shortened by 2 bases and J by 8 bases, with 7 bases between the two germline ends. The CDR3 totals 12 residues. Germline V gives CDR1 MGHRA, CDR2 YSYEKL. The DNA for the CDR3 is TGCGCCAGCAGCCAAAAGGAAGATGAGCAGTTCTTC. It translates to CASSQKEDEQFF.

This clonotype was detected ten times or more. J is TRBJ2-7 and V is TRBV5-1; D is perhaps TRBD1 or TRBD2 (6 bases each). Trimming took off 4 bases at V and 9 bases at J, with 26 bases between the two ends. The V gene's germline CDR1 is SGHRS and CDR2 YFSETQ. The CDR3 is 16 residues long. DNA for the CDR3: TGCGCCAGCAGCCGTGATGGAGGGGGAACAGGCCCCGGGCAGTACTTC. It encodes CASSRDGGGTGPGQYF.

This clonotype came up many times. The chain couples TRBV12-3 or TRBV12-4 to TRBJ1-1; no clear D gene. The CDR3 is made up of 17 amino acids. Trimming shortened V by 3 bases and J by 3 bases, and 20 bases separated the two germline ends. The CDR3 region has the DNA TGTGCCAGCAGTTTCTTAGGTTCCGATCGATCGTACACTGAAGCTTTCTTT. It encodes CASSFLGSDRSYTEAFF.

J is TRBJ2-3 and V is TRBV18; 11 bases are a match to TRBD1. The CDR3 totals 15 residues. The trim removed 6 bases at V and 3 bases at J, leaving 5 bases unmatched. The germline CDR1 and CDR2 sequences are KGHSH and LQKENI. DNA for the CDR3: TGTGCCAGCTCGATGAGGGACAGGGGGACAGATACGCAGTATTTT. Translation: CASSMRDRGTDTQYF.

The table lists this clonotype with many counts. The gene calls are TRBV6-5 and TRBJ2-7; tentatively, D is TRBD1 or TRBD2 (5 bases each). CDR3 length: 14 residues. The ends were cut back, 5 bases at V and 0 bases at J, with 11 bases in the middle. The germline V gene encodes CDR1 MNHEY and CDR2 SVGAGI. The CDR3 sequence: CASSGTGSSYEQYF. The CDR3 DNA reads as TGTGCCAGCAGTGGGACGGGAAGCTCCTACGAGCAGTACTTC.

The CDR3 DNA is TGTGCCAGCAGTGATAGTAGCCGCACAGATACGCAGTATTTT. Its protein product is CASSDSSRTDTQYF. The chain is built from TRBV2 and TRBJ2-3; D unclear. The V end lost 3 bases, the J end lost 1 base, and 8 bases lay between the germline ends. The CDR3 spans 14 residues. CDR1 is SNHLY, CDR2 FYNNEI, per germline.

This clonotype showed up just once. V is TRBV15 and J is TRBJ2-7, with 7 bases aligning to TRBD1. This CDR3 has 15 residues. Germline V lookup: CDR1 LNHNV, CDR2 YYDKDF (reference sequence). V lost 3 bases, J lost 2 bases, and 7 bases stayed unmatched. DNA for the CDR3: TGTGCCACCAGCAGGGGGGACAGCGGTACCTACGAGCAGTACTTC. Protein product: CATSRGDSGTYEQYF.

In this sample, this clonotype turned up many times. The chain links TRBV4-2 to TRBJ1-5; D ambiguous. Germline V gene lookup returns CDR1 LGHNA and CDR2 YNFKEQ. V dropped 0 bases and J dropped 3 bases, with 9 bases sitting between them. The CDR3 has 15 residues. In DNA, the CDR3 is TGTGCCAGCAGCCAAGACCCGGGAAACAATCAGCCCCAGCATTTT. Translated, it gives CASSQDPGNNQPQHF.

This clonotype was counted between two and nine times. The gene calls are TRBV5-1 and TRBJ2-1; a possible D gene is TRBD2 (6 bases). In germline, CDR1 is SGHRS, CDR2 YFSETQ. This CDR3 comprises 15 residues. V shed 0 bases and J shed 8 bases, with 15 bases lying between them. The CDR3 reads CASSLGNSGSDEQFF. The DNA for the CDR3 is TGCGCCAGCAGCTTGGGCAATAGCGGAAGCGATGAGCAGTTCTTC.

This clonotype appeared many times. This chain links TRBV6-6 with TRBJ1-5; a possible D gene is TRBD1 (5 bases). The germline V gene encodes CDR1 MNHNY and CDR2 SVGAGI (reference sequence). The CDR3 consists of 14 residues. Trimming removed 6 bases from V and 0 bases from J, with 9 bases in between. The CDR3 region is CASRGGGSNQPQHF. For the CDR3, the DNA is TGTGCCAGCAGGGGGGGAGGTAGCAATCAGCCCCAGCATTTT.

This clonotype occurred many times. V is TRBV2 and J is TRBJ1-1; D unclear. V lost 4 bases and J lost 8, with 11 bases in between. The CDR3 extends over 12 amino acids. CDR1 SNHLY and CDR2 FYNNEI come from the germline V gene. The CDR3 sequence: CASSGAALEAFF. The CDR3 DNA reads as TGTGCCAGCAGTGGGGCTGCCTTGGAAGCTTTCTTT.

This chain links TRBV11-3 with TRBJ2-1; 15 bases are shared with TRBD2. The trim removed 4 bases at V and 4 bases at J, leaving 14 bases unmatched. CDR3 length: 20 amino acids. Germline CDR1 reads SGHNT; CDR2 reads YENEEA. The CDR3 nucleotides read TGTGCCAGCAGCTCTAACGACCCGGGACTAGCGGGGGGAAAGTACAATGAGCAGTTCTTC. This codes for CASSSNDPGLAGGKYNEQFF.

This clonotype was picked up many times. The chain has TRBV20-1 and TRBJ2-2; no reliable D call. Germline CDR1 DFQATT, CDR2 SNEGSKA (reference sequence). The CDR3 has 13 residues. V was trimmed by 6 bases and J by 0 bases, leaving 8 bases between them. The DNA for the CDR3 is TGCAGTGCGACACCACCGAACACCGGGGAGCTGTTTTTT. Its translation: CSATPPNTGELFF.

This clonotype occurred many times. This chain connects TRBV5-1 to TRBJ2-4, with D possibly called TRBD1 or TRBD2 (5 bases each). The V gene's germline CDR1 is SGHRS and CDR2 YFSETQ. The CDR3 runs to 16 residues. V dropped 4 bases and J dropped 0 bases, with 14 bases sitting between them. The CDR3 protein is CASSQTRDLAKNIQYF. The CDR3, as DNA: TGCGCCAGCAGCCAGACTCGGGACCTAGCCAAAAACATTCAGTACTTC.

The table lists this clonotype with many counts. The V and J genes are TRBV6-6 and TRBJ2-1, with D unclear. The V gene's germline CDR1 is MNHNY and CDR2 SVGAGI (reference sequence). The CDR3 contains 13 residues. Trimming pared 10 bases from V and 0 bases from J, leaving 10 bases between. The CDR3 reads CATYALSYNEQFF. The CDR3 DNA reads as TGTGCCACCTACGCACTCTCCTACAATGAGCAGTTCTTC.

The table lists this clonotype with many counts. The chain couples TRBV6-1 to TRBJ2-6; D unclear. This CDR3 has 11 amino acids. The V gene lost 4 bases and the J gene lost 9 bases, with 4 bases spanning the gap. CDR1 and CDR2 (germline): MNHNS, SASEGT. The CDR3 sequence: CASSGSNVLTF. The CDR3 DNA reads as TGTGCCAGCAGTGGGAGCAACGTCCTGACTTTC.

In this sample, this clonotype turned up many times. The chain employs TRBV29-1 and TRBJ1-1; 12 nucleotides align to TRBD1. The CDR3 has 14 amino acids. Germline V gene sequence: CDR1 SQVTM, CDR2 ANQGSEA. The V segment lost 7 bases and the J segment 6 bases; nucleotides outside the gene matches: 9. Here the CDR3 DNA reads TGCAGCGCCCGCAGGGACAGGGGGCTCTCTGAAGCTTTCTTT. Protein sequence: CSARRDRGLSEAFF.

This clonotype turned up a few times. The chain joins TRBV20-1 to TRBJ2-7; D tentatively fits TRBD1 or TRBD2 (7 bases each). The CDR3 has 13 residues. Germline V gene data show CDR1 as DFQATT and CDR2 as SNEGSKA (reference sequence). Trimming removed 2 bases at V and 4 bases at J, with 12 bases between. As DNA, the CDR3 is TGCAGTGCTAGAAGCAGGGGGGGATACGAGCAGTACTTC. Its translation: CSARSRGGYEQYF.

This clonotype has at least ten counts. V and J are TRBV5-1 and TRBJ2-1, with D maybe TRBD2 (6 bases). The CDR3 length is 16 residues. The germline V gene has CDR1 SGHRS and CDR2 YFSETQ. Between the trimmed V and J ends, which lost 0 bases and 0 bases, there was a span of 10 bases. The CDR3 DNA reads as TGCGCCAGCAGCTTGGTCCTAGCGAGCTCCTACAATGAGCAGTTCTTC. Translation gives CASSLVLASSYNEQFF.

This clonotype was found many times. The gene calls are TRBV5-1 and TRBJ2-6, with 10 bases aligning to TRBD1. CDR1 and CDR2 (germline): SGHRS, YFSETQ. The CDR3 is 17 residues long. The J segment lost 1 base and the V segment lost 4 bases, leaving 5 bases of the junction unmatched. CDR3 region: CASSLGQGYSGANVLTF. For the CDR3, the DNA is TGCGCCAGCAGCCTGGGACAGGGGTATTCTGGGGCCAACGTCCTGACTTTC.

This clonotype was seen at least ten times. The chain employs TRBV5-1 and TRBJ2-7; D possibly matches TRBD1 or TRBD2 (5 bases each). Trimming removed 3 bases at V and 3 bases at J, with 13 bases between. Germline V lookup: CDR1 SGHRS, CDR2 YFSETQ. This CDR3 is built from 14 residues. CDR3 residues: CASSSPGTNYEQYF. CDR3 coding DNA: TGCGCCAGCAGCTCCCCAGGGACCAACTACGAGCAGTACTTC.

This clonotype was detected many times. The rearrangement joins TRBV6-2 or TRBV6-3 to TRBJ2-1; TRBD2 matches 11 bases. V lost 2 bases and J lost 6; bases outside the gene matches: 3. CDR3 length: 15 residues. CDR1 and CDR2 from the germline V gene are MNHEY and SVGEGT. The CDR3 DNA reads as TGTGCCAGCAGTTACATGCTAGCGGGGGGCAATGAGCAGTTCTTC. This translates into CASSYMLAGGNEQFF.

This clonotype was detected many times. The genes are TRBV5-6 and TRBJ2-3, with a weak D call TRBD1 (6 bases). The germline CDR1 and CDR2 sequences are SGHDT and YYEEEE. CDR3 length: 13 amino acids. Trimming removed 0 bases at V and 9 bases at J, with 11 bases between. The CDR3: CASSLGKGTTQYF. CDR3 coding DNA: TGTGCCAGCAGCTTGGGCAAGGGGACAACGCAGTATTTT.

This clonotype was observed at least ten times. The chain has TRBV20-1 and TRBJ2-1; no clear D. Germline assignment: CDR1 DFQATT and CDR2 SNEGSKA (reference sequence). This CDR3 region has 11 residues. The germline V and J ends were trimmed by 5 bases and 8 bases, with 10 bases remaining between them. CDR3 bases: TGCAGTGCTCCAACATTACATGAGCAGTTCTTC. It translates to CSAPTLHEQFF.

Many counts were recorded for this clonotype. The gene calls are TRBV28 and TRBJ1-2; unclear D gene. Germline V gene data show CDR1 as MDHEN and CDR2 as SYDVKM. V was cut by 4 bases and J by 8 bases, with 8 bases left in between. The CDR3 sequence is 11 residues long. The CDR3 loop is CASSWTLGYTF. CDR3 DNA: TGTGCCAGCAGTTGGACTCTCGGCTACACCTTC.